The present entry profiles one T cell receptor (beta chain) with its context. Its specific antigen is unknown. No much larger clonotype is one base removed from it; base qualities were not supplied. This CDR3 is also generated by other DNA sequences in the sample. Participants in the prospective study were aged roughly 18 to 95 years, lived in approximately 26 United States geographic areas, and enrolled through a virtual design. Cohort assignment in the prospective study relied on participant-reported clinical history from a screening survey and a study questionnaire. Recovered participants in ImmuneRACE Cohort 3 were defined as having two consecutive negative NP/OP PCR tests, clearance from a healthcare professional, or resolution of symptoms. In the prospective study, mobile phlebotomists collected whole blood, serum and a nasopharyngeal or oropharyngeal swab from each participant. Prospective study participants could optionally give additional blood draws and questionnaires over an approximately two-month period. Before DNA extraction, blood samples from the prospective study were shipped at room temperature or frozen.

The sample comes from a study of blood T cell repertoires in COVID-19 (TCRdb year 2020). Notes on the research overall: Collaborator samples came from the United States, Italy and Spain and covered acute and convalescent phases of COVID-19. The prospective study material was composed of cDNA or gDNA derived from T cells, B-cell-depleted T cells, or PBMCs. Deeply sampled blood TCRbeta repertoires from subjects exposed to, actively infected with, or recovered from COVID-19 were included in the dataset. The repertoires were made available in a free public database intended to serve as a resource for research on the immune response to SARS-CoV-2. The samples were drawn from two sources: the first 160 participants of the ongoing ImmuneRACE study, and approximately 1,300 subjects contributed by 6 global collaborators. A de-identified subject ID, COVID-19 status, age in years and sex were almost always included in the sample metadata. Where available, HLA class I and class II types were obtained from metadata supplied by the sample provider rather than from assay-based typing.

The immunoSEQ Assay, a bias-controlled multiplex PCR, was used to amplify TCRbeta CDR3 regions from genomic DNA. Processing in the source paper ran as follows. Nucleated cell counts per sample were estimated from amplification of reference gene primers within the assay. To quantify the absolute abundance of each unique TCRbeta CDR3 rearrangement, sequence reads were collapsed and filtered. For each sample, productive Simpson clonality was calculated as the square root of Simpson's diversity index across productive rearrangements. Entries here come from immuneACCESS through TCRdb and include only in-frame sequences with V and J called. Some clones fail to appear in such tables; in the studies checked, an unresolved V gene covers under half of the shortfall, and the cause of the remainder is unknown. V, J and clone size are taken as reported in that table, and D and trimming were inferred from the DNA itself. Recorded for this sample are approximately 150,000 clones; 80% to 90% of them occurred a single time. Together, the top ten hold 11% of the sample.

General conclusions and limits of the study: The quantity of clinical and demographic metadata differed by source and by participant and was supplied without curation.

This sequence was found in a man aged 55 to 69 who had recovered from COVID-19. Specimen: PBMCs or T cells enriched from blood (not recorded which).

The nucleotide sequence reads TGTGCCAGCAGTTTCCGGGGAACCTCCTACGAGCAGTACTTC. This is translated as CASSFRGTSYEQYF. The sequence is built from TRBV2 and TRBJ2-7, and possibly TRBD2, on 5 matching bases. V sheds 5 bases and J sheds 0 bases, leaving 11 bases between their ends. Per the germline V gene, SNHLY is the CDR1 and FYNNEI is the CDR2. CDR3 length: 14 amino acids, cysteine to phenylalanine. CDR3 DNA only is kept here, 42 bases in frame from base 1.